This T cell receptor (beta chain) was captured in a study of blood T cell repertoires in COVID-19. About the research overall: Samples taken during acute and convalescent COVID-19 were collected in the United States, Italy and Spain. Sources were T cells, B-cell-depleted T cells, or PBMCs; the material itself was cDNA or gDNA.

In the original workflow: Counts of nucleated cells, estimated from reference gene primer amplification, were obtained. Libraries were prepared by immunoSEQ multiplex PCR; TCRdb keeps only in-frame clonotypes and omits some of them. V, J and clone size reflect that table, while D and trimming were determined from the DNA. The repertoire holds 130,000 to 150,000 clones, with around 80% as singletons. Germline CDR1 reads SGHRS; CDR2 reads YFSETQ. The CDR3 sequence is 15 residues long. The V and J ends lost 7 bases and 0 bases respectively, with 13 bases between them. The sequenced sample was peripheral blood. This TCR came from a man in his 60s with active or convalescent COVID-19. The genes are TRBV5-1 and TRBJ1-4; D call uncertain. CDR3 region: CASCSSRATNEKLFF. CDR3 DNA sequence: TGCGCCAGCTGTTCCTCGCGAGCAACTAATGAAAAACTGTTTTTT. Variable domain in full (rest from reference TRBV5-1 and TRBJ1-4): KAGVTQTPRYLIKTRGQQVTLSCSPISGHRSVSWYQQTPGQGLQFLFEYFSETQRNKGNFPGRFSGRQFSNSRSEMNVSTLELGDSALYLCASCSSRATNEKLFFGSGTQLSVL.